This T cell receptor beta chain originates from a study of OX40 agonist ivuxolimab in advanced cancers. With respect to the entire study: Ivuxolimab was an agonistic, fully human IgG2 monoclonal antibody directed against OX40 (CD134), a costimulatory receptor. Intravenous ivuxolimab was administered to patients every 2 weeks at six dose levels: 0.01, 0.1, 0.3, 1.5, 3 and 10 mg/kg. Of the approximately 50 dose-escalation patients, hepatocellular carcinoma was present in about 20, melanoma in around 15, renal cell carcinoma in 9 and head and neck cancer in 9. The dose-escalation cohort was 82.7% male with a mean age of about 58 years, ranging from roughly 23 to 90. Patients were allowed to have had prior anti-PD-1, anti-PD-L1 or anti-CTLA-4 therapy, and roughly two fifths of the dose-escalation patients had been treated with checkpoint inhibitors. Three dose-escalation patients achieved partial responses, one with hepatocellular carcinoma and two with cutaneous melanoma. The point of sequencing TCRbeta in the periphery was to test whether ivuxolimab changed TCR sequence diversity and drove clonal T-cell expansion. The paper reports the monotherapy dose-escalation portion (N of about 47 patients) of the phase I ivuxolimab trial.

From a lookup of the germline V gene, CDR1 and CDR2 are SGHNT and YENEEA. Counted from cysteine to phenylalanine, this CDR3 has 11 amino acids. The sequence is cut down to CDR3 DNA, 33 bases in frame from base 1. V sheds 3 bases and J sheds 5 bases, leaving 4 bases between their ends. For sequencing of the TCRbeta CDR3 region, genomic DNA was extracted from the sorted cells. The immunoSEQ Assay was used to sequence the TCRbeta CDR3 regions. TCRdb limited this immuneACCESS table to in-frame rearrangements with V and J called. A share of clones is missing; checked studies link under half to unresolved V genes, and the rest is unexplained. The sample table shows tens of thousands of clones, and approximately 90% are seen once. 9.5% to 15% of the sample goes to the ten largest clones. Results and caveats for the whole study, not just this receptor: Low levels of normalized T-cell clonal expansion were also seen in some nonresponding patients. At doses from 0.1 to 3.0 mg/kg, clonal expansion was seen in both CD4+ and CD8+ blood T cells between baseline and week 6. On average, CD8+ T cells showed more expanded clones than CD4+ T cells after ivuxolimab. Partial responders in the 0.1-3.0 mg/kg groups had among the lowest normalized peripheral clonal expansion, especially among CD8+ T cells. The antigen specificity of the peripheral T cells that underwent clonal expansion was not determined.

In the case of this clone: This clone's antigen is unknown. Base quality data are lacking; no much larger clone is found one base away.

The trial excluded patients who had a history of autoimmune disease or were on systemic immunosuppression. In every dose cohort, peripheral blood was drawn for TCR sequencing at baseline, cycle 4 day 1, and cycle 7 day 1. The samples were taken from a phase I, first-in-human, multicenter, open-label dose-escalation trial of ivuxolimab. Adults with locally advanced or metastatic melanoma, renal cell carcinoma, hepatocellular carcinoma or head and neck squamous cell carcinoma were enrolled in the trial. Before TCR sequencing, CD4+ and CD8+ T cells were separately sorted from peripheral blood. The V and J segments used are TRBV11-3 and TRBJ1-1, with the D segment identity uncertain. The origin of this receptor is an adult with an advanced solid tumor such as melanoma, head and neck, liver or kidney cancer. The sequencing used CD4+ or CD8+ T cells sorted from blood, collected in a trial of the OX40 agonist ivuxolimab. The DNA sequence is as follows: TGTGCCAGCAGCTTGAGGACTGAAGCTTTCTTT. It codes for CASSLRTEAFF.